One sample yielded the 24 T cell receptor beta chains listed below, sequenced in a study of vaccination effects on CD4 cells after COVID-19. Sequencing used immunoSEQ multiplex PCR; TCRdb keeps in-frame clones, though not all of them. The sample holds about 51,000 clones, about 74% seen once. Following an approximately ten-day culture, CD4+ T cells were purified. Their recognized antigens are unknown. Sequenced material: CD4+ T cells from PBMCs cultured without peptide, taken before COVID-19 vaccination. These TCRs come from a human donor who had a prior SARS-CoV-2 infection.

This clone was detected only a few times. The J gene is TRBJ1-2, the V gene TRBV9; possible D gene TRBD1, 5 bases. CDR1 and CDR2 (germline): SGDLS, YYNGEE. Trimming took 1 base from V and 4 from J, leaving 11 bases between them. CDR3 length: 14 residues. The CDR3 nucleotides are TGTGCCAGCAGCGTAAGTGGCCAGGGCTATGGCTACACCTTC. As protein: CASSVSGQGYGYTF.

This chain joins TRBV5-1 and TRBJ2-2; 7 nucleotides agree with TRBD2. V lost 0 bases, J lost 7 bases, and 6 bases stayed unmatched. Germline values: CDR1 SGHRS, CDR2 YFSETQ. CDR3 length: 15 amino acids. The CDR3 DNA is TGCGCCAGCAGCTTGGGGTCTAGCGGAGGCGGGGAGCTGTTTTTT. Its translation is CASSLGSSGGGELFF. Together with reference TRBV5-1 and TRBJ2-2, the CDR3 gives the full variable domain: KAGVTQTPRYLIKTRGQQVTLSCSPISGHRSVSWYQQTPGQGLQFLFEYFSETQRNKGNFPGRFSGRQFSNSRSEMNVSTLELGDSALYLCASSLGSSGGGELFFGEGSRLTVL.

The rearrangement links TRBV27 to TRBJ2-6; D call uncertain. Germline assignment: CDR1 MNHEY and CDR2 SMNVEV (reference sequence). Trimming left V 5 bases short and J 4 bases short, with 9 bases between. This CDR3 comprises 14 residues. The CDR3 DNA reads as TGTGCCAGCAGTAGGGCCTCCGGGGCCAACGTCCTGACTTTC. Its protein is CASSRASGANVLTF.

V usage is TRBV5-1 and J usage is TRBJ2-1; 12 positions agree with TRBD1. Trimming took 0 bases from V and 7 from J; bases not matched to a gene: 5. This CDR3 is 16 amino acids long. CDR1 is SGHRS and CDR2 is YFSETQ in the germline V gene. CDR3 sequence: CASSLAGTGGLNEQFF. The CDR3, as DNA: TGCGCCAGCAGCTTGGCCGGGACAGGGGGCTTGAATGAGCAGTTCTTC.

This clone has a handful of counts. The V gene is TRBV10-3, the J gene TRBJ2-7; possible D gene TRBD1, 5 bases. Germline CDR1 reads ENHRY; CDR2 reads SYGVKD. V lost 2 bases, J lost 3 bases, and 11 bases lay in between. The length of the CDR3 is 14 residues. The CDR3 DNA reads TGTGCCATCAGTGAGAGGGGCGGAGACTACGAGCAGTACTTC. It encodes CAISERGGDYEQYF.

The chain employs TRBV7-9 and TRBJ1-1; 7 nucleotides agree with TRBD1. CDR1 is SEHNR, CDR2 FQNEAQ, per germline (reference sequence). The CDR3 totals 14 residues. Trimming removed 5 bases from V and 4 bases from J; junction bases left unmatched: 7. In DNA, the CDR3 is TGTGCCAGCAGCCTAGACAGGGAGAGCACTGAAGCTTTCTTT. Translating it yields CASSLDRESTEAFF.

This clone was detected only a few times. CDR3 in amino acids: CASSQQPGNYEQYF. The CDR3 DNA follows: TGCGCCAGCAGCCAACAACCGGGCAACTACGAGCAGTACTTC. V usage is TRBV4-3 and J usage is TRBJ2-7; D remains ambiguous. The germline CDR1 and CDR2 sequences are LGHNA and YSLEER. The CDR3 sequence is 14 residues long. V dropped 2 bases and J dropped 3 bases, with 11 bases sitting between them.

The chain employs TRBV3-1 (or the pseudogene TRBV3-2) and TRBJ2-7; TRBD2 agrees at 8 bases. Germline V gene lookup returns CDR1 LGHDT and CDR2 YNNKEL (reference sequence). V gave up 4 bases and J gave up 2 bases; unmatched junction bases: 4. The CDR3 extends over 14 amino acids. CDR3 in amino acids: CASSRYGGAYEQYF. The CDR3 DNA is TGTGCCAGCAGCCGGTACGGGGGGGCCTACGAGCAGTACTTC.

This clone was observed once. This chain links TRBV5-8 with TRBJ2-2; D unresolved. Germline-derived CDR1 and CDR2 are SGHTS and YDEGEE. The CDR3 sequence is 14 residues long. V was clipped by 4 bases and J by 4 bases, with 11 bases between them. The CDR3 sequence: CASSSRQRTGELFF. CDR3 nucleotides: TGTGCCAGCAGCAGTCGACAACGCACCGGGGAGCTGTTTTTT.

CDR3 loop: CASRPGPENTGELFF. CDR3 nucleotide sequence: TGTGCCAGCAGGCCGGGACCAGAGAACACCGGGGAGCTGTTTTTT. J is TRBJ2-2 and V is TRBV28, with D perhaps being TRBD1 or TRBD2 (5 bases each). V shed 6 bases and J shed 1 base, with 12 bases lying between them. Germline CDR1 and CDR2: MDHEN and SYDVKM. This CDR3 is built from 15 residues.

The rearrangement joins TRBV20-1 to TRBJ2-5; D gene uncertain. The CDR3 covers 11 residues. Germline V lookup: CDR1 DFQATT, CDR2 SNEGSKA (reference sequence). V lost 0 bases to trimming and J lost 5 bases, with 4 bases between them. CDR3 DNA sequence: TGCAGTGCTAGAGATTGGGAGACCCAGTACTTC. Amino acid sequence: CSARDWETQYF.

This CDR3 is CASSHRGPHFF. The DNA of the CDR3 is TGTGCCAGCAGTCACCGGGGTCCTCACTTCTTC. This chain uses TRBV28 with TRBJ2-1; perhaps TRBD2 as D (5 bases). CDR1 is MDHEN, CDR2 SYDVKM, per germline. The CDR3 has 11 amino acids. V lost 5 bases and J 16 bases, leaving 15 bases between the germline ends.

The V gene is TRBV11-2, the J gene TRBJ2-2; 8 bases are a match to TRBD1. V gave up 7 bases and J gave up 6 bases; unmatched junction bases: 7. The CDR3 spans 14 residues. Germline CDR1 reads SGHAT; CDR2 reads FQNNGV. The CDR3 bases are TGTGCCAGCACCCTAATGGACAGGGCCGGGGAGCTGTTTTTT. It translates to CASTLMDRAGELFF.

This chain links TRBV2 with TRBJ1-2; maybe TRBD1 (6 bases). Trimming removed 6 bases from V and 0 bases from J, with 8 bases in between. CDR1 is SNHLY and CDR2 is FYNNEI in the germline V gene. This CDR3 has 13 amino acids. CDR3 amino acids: CASRGQTNYGYTF. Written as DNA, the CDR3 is TGTGCCAGCAGAGGACAGACTAACTATGGCTACACCTTC.

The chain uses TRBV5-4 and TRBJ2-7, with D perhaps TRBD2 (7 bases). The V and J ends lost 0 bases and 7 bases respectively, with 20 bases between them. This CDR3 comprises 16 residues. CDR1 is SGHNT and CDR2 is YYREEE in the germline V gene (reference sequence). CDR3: CASSLVGGGGGGEQYF. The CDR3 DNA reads TGTGCCAGCAGCTTGGTAGGCGGGGGCGGAGGAGGGGAGCAGTACTTC.

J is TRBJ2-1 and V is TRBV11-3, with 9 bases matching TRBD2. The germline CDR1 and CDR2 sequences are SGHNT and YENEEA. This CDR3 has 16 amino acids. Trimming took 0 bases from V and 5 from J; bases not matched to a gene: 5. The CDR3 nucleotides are TGTGCCAGCAGCTTAGAGGGGGTAGCGGGAGACAATGAGCAGTTCTTC. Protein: CASSLEGVAGDNEQFF. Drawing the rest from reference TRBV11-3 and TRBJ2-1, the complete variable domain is EAGVVQSPRYKIIEKKQPVAFWCNPISGHNTLYWYLQNLGQGPELLIRYENEEAVDDSQLPKDRFSAERLKGVDSTLKIQPAELGDSAVYLCASSLEGVAGDNEQFFGPGTRLTVL.

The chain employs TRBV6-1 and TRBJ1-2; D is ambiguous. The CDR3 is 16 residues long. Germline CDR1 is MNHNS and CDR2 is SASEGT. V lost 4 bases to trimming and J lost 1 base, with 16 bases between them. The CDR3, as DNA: TGTGCCAGCAGTGGCCTAACGACGGGGAATAACTATGGCTACACCTTC. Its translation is CASSGLTTGNNYGYTF.

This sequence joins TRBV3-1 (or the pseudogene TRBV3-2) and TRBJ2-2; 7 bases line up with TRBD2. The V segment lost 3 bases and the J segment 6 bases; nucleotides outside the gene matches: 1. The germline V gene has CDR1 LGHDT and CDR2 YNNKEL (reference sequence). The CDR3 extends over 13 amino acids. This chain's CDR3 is CASSQGRAGELFF. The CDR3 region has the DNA TGTGCCAGCAGCCAGGGGAGGGCCGGGGAGCTGTTTTTT.

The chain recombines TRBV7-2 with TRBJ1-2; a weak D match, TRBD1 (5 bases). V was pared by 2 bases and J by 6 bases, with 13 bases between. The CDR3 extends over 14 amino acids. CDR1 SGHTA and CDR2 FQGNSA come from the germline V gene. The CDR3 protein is CASSLRRGTHGYTF. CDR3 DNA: TGTGCCAGCAGCTTAAGACGAGGGACCCATGGCTACACCTTC. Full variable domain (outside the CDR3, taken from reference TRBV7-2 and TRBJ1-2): GAGVSQSPSNKVTEKGKDVELRCDPISGHTALYWYRQSLGQGLEFLIYFQGNSAPDKSGLPSDRFSAERTGGSVSTLTIQRTQQEDSAVYLCASSLRRGTHGYTFGSGTRLTVV.

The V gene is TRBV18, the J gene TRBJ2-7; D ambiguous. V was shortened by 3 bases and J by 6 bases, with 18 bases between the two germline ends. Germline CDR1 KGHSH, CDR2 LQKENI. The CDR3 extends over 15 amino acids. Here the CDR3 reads CASSPIGMRIGEQYF. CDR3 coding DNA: TGTGCCAGCTCACCCATAGGTATGAGGATCGGCGAGCAGTACTTC. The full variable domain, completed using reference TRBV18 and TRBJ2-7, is NAGVMQNPRHLVRRRGQEARLRCSPMKGHSHVYWYRQLPEEGLKFMVYLQKENIIDESGMPKERFSAEFPKEGPSILRIQQVVRGDSAAYFCASSPIGMRIGEQYFGPGTRLTVT.

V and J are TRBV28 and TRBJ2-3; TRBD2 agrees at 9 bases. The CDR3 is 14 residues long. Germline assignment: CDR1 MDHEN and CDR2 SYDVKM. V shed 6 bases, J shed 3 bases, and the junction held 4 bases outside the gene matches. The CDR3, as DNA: TGTGCCAGCAGCCCAGCGGGAGGTACAGATACGCAGTATTTT. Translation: CASSPAGGTDTQYF. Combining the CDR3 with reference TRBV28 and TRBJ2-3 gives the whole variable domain DVKVTQSSRYLVKRTGEKVFLECVQDMDHENMFWYRQDPGLGLRLIYFSYDVKMKEKGDIPEGYSVSREKKERFSLILESASTNQTSMYLCASSPAGGTDTQYFGPGTRLTVL.

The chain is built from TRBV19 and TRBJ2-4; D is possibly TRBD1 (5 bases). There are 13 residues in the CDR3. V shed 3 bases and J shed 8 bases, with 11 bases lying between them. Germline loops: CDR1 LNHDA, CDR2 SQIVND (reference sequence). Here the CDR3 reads CASSIGRADIQYF. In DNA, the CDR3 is TGTGCCAGTAGTATTGGCAGGGCTGACATTCAGTACTTC. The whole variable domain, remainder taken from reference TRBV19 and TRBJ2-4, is DGGITQSPKYLFRKEGQNVTLSCEQNLNHDAMYWYRQDPGQGLRLIYYSQIVNDFQKGDIAEGYSVSREKKESFPLTVTSAQKNPTAFYLCASSIGRADIQYFGAGTRLSVL.

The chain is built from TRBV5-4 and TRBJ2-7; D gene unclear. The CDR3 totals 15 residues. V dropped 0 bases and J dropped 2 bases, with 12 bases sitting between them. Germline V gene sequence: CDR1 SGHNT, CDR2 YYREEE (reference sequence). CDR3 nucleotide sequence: TGTGCCAGCAGCTTGGGAGCCAGGCTTACCTACGAGCAGTACTTC. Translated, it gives CASSLGARLTYEQYF. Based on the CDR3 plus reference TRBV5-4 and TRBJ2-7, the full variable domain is ETGVTQSPTHLIKTRGQQVTLRCSSQSGHNTVSWYQQALGQGPQFIFQYYREEENGRGNFPPRFSGLQFPNYSSELNVNALELDDSALYLCASSLGARLTYEQYFGPGTRLTVT.

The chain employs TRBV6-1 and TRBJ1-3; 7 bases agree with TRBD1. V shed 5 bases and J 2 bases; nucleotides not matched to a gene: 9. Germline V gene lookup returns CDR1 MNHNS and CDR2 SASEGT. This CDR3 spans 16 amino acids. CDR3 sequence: CASSKDRAMAGNTIYF. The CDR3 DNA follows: TGTGCCAGCAGTAAAGACAGGGCTATGGCTGGAAACACCATATATTTT.